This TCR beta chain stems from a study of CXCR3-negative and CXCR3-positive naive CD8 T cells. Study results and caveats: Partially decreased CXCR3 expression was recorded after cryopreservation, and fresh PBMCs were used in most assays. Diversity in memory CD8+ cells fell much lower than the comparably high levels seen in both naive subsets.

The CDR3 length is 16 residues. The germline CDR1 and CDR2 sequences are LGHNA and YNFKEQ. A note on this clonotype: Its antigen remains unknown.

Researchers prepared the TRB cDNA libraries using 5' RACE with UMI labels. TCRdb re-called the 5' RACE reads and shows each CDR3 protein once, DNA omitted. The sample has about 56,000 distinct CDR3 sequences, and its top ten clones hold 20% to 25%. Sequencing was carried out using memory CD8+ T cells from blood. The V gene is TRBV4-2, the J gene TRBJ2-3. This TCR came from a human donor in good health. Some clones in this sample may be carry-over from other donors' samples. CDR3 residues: CASSKQQASGPDTQYF.